Detailed here is one T cell receptor beta chain. Its antigen is unknown. This sample is drawn from a study of post-analysis software for immune sequencing data. At the level of the study: The disease courses covered relapsing-remitting, secondary progressive and progressive-relapsing multiple sclerosis.

The CDR3 sequence is 13 residues long. Whole-study results and caveats: In patients, about 5 TRBV segments were more frequent than in controls, with TRBV5-6, TRBV5-1 and TRBV20-1 among them. When the samples were clustered directly with F measure, those that had been prepared in the same batch showed strong co-clustering. Significantly lower normalized Chao1 diversity was found in patients with multiple sclerosis relative to controls.

Unique molecular identifiers had been added to the TCR beta cDNA libraries. From the PCR reads, TCRdb called clonotypes with MiXCR, one entry per CDR3 protein. The data show 500,000 to 600,000 distinct CDR3 sequences, around 47% seen once. This chain uses TRBV12-3 or TRBV12-4 with TRBJ2-5, with D possibly being TRBD1 (5 bases). With the DNA end fitting TRBJ1-2 better, the J assignment may be wrong. What was sequenced was blood. The TCR sequence derives from a girl under 18 with multiple sclerosis. The CDR3: CASSPTDIYGYTF. As DNA, the CDR3 is TGTGCCAGCAGCCCGACGGACATCTATGGCTACACCTTC.